The text below deals with one TCR beta chain. What it binds is not known. The entry originates in a study of a mutant IDH1 vaccine in newly diagnosed glioma. Study-wide context: Held at week 35, visit V12 was the safety follow-up, and visit V13 followed at week 47.

Generated by immunoSEQ multiplex PCR, the TCRdb table keeps only in-frame clones and is missing some. This table has about 58,000 clones, roughly 80% appearing once. The germline V gene encodes CDR1 LGHNA and CDR2 YSLEER. The V and J ends lost 4 bases and 4 bases respectively, with 10 bases between them. CDR3 size: 13 residues. Time point reported: week 35, safety follow-up. Every vaccination contained 300 ug of the mutant IDH1 20-mer peptide and was paired with topical imiquimod. Specimen: PBMCs, collected from a glioma patient whose treatment included an IDH1 peptide vaccine. The receptor was isolated from a man aged 35-49 years with glioma. The chain employs TRBV4-3 and TRBJ1-2; D is ambiguous. The CDR3 nucleotides are TGCGCCAGCAGCCCGCAAAGAGGCTATGGCTACACCTTC. It yields the protein CASSPQRGYGYTF.